Shown below are 29 T cell receptor beta chains from a single sample sequenced in a study of T cell clusters in autoimmune cytopenias. TRB amplification used 250 ng of peripheral blood genomic DNA. One tube held mixed TRB-A and TRB-B primer pools for touch-down PCR. TCRdb derives one entry per CDR3 protein from the multiplex PCR reads, leaving out DNA. Its table records roughly 6,900 distinct CDR3 sequences. Sequenced: peripheral blood. The receptor source for this set is a human donor with an autoimmune cytopenia or autoimmune hepatitis (not recorded which).

The V gene is TRBV20-1, the J gene TRBJ2-3; absent DNA, TCRdb's TRBD1 call cannot be checked. This CDR3 is built from 14 residues. CDR1 and CDR2 (germline): DFQATT, SNEGSKA (reference sequence). The CDR3 protein is CSARPLATTDTQYF.

The chain uses TRBV6-4 and TRBJ1-1; TCRdb calls TRBD1, which cannot be checked without DNA. The CDR3 length is 17 residues. The V gene's germline CDR1 is MRHNA and CDR2 SNTAGT. CDR3: CASRPSERGGMNTEAFF.

Considering frequency, this clonotype is medium-sized. J is TRBJ2-2 and V is TRBV19; absent DNA, TCRdb's TRBD2 call cannot be checked. Germline V gene sequence: CDR1 LNHDA, CDR2 SQIVND (reference sequence). CDR3 length: 15 residues. CDR3 loop: CATLPGRTNTGELFF.

The chain links TRBV5-4 to TRBJ1-1; without DNA, the TCRdb call of TRBD1 cannot be checked. Germline V CDR1 and CDR2: SGHNT, YYREEE (reference sequence). The CDR3 consists of 15 residues. The CDR3: CASTPDRGSNTEAFF.

This clonotype registers medium-sized by frequency. V gene TRBV7-2 combines with J gene TRBJ2-1; TCRdb's D call, TRBD2, is unchecked because there is no DNA. The CDR3 contains 15 residues. Germline V gives CDR1 SGHTA, CDR2 FQGNSA. CDR3 residues: CASSLILAHSDEQFF.

The genes are TRBV27 and TRBJ2-2; the D call from TCRdb, TRBD1, cannot be confirmed without DNA. Germline V gene data show CDR1 as MNHEY and CDR2 as SMNVEV (reference sequence). This CDR3 has 15 amino acids. CDR3 in amino acids: CASSSGTGPTGELFF.

The V gene is TRBV19, the J gene TRBJ2-3; TCRdb's assignment of TRBD2 cannot be checked, as there is no DNA. There are 17 residues in the CDR3. Germline CDR1 and CDR2: LNHDA and SQIVND (reference sequence). CDR3 sequence: CASKRGTGGQGADTQYF.

This clonotype ranks as medium-sized in terms of frequency. The rearrangement joins TRBV6-5 to TRBJ1-1; TCRdb picks TRBD1, but there is no DNA to check that call. The germline CDR1 and CDR2 sequences are MNHEY and SVGAGI. The CDR3 extends over 13 amino acids. The CDR3 here is CASKRGYDTEAFF.

The chain recombines TRBV27 with TRBJ1-6. From germline, CDR1 is MNHEY and CDR2 SMNVEV (reference sequence). CDR3 length equals 16 residues. The CDR3 sequence: CASSLGLSVSNSPLHF.

The rearrangement uses TRBV7-2 and TRBJ1-3; TCRdb indicates TRBD1, and absent DNA this call remains unverified. CDR3 length equals 17 residues. Germline-derived CDR1 and CDR2 are SGHTA and FQGNSA. CDR3 region: CASSFSGTESSGNTIYF.

V usage is TRBV12-3 or TRBV12-4 and J usage is TRBJ1-2; TCRdb gives TRBD1 as the D gene, but with no DNA this cannot be confirmed. This CDR3 has 14 amino acids. CDR3 loop: CASSQGQGSYGYTF.

The chain is built from TRBV10-3 and TRBJ2-1. CDR1 is ENHRY and CDR2 is SYGVKD in the germline V gene. This CDR3 spans 15 amino acids. CDR3 amino acids: CAISESIEPYNEQFF.

The chain is built from TRBV5-4 and TRBJ2-3; TCRdb designates TRBD2, a call that cannot be tested without DNA. This CDR3 region has 16 residues. The germline gives CDR1 SGHNT, CDR2 YYREEE (reference sequence). The CDR3 region is CASSLRTSGYTDTQYF.

V and J are TRBV7-2 and TRBJ1-5; the D call from TCRdb, TRBD1, cannot be confirmed without DNA. This CDR3 spans 19 amino acids. Germline CDR1 and CDR2: SGHTA and FQGNSA. The CDR3 loop reads CASSLRGGTGGASNQPQHF.

The chain couples TRBV2 to TRBJ2-5; TCRdb designates TRBD2, a call that cannot be tested without DNA. The CDR3 is 12 amino acids. Germline V CDR1 and CDR2: SNHLY, FYNNEI. CDR3 in amino acids: CASSGERETQYF.

The chain recombines TRBV18 with TRBJ2-5; TCRdb indicates TRBD1, and absent DNA this call remains unverified. CDR1 is KGHSH and CDR2 is LQKENI in the germline V gene. The CDR3 has 14 amino acids. This chain's CDR3 is CASSPGQDQETQYF.

This chain joins TRBV20-1 and TRBJ2-7; checking the TCRdb D call of TRBD2 is not possible without DNA. The CDR3 spans 17 residues. Germline assignment: CDR1 DFQATT and CDR2 SNEGSKA (reference sequence). The CDR3 sequence: CSASPGLEHSDSYEQYF.

The chain is built from TRBV20-1 and TRBJ2-7; TCRdb lists TRBD1, though no DNA is available to test this call. CDR1 and CDR2 (germline): DFQATT, SNEGSKA (reference sequence). The CDR3 extends over 14 amino acids. This chain's CDR3 is CSADKAGTDYEQYF.

This chain uses TRBV5-1 with TRBJ2-5; TCRdb reports TRBD2, a call that lacks DNA to check it against. CDR1 is SGHRS, CDR2 YFSETQ, per germline. The CDR3 has 14 residues. CDR3 region: CASSFSGSVETQYF.

This clonotype is classed as medium-sized by frequency. This chain uses TRBV7-2 with TRBJ2-7; the D gene TCRdb calls, TRBD1, cannot be checked with no DNA. The CDR3 consists of 15 residues. Germline CDR1 and CDR2: SGHTA and FQGNSA. CDR3: CASSSLIGGSYEQYF.

The gene calls are TRBV4-1 and TRBJ2-7. Germline V gene data show CDR1 as MGHRA and CDR2 as YSYEKL. The CDR3 consists of 14 residues. CDR3 region: CASSLGGTTYEQYF.

This clonotype is deemed medium-sized by its frequency. This chain joins TRBV29-1 and TRBJ1-1; TCRdb's D gene call, TRBD1, goes unchecked for lack of DNA. The length of the CDR3 is 17 residues. Germline CDR1 and CDR2: SQVTM and ANQGSEA. CDR3 sequence reads: CSVEDLGLGGMNTEAFF.

This clonotype shows up as medium-sized by frequency. The CDR3: CASSYARRNTEAFF. J is TRBJ1-1 and V is TRBV6-5; TCRdb selects TRBD1, and the lack of DNA leaves this call unchecked. CDR1 is MNHEY and CDR2 is SVGAGI in the germline V gene. CDR3 length: 14 residues.

This chain joins TRBV5-4 and TRBJ2-2. CDR3 length: 12 residues. CDR1 and CDR2 (germline): SGHNT, YYREEE (reference sequence). The CDR3 here is CASSLVPGELFF.

J is TRBJ1-2 and V is TRBV20-1; TCRdb's D gene call, TRBD1, goes unchecked for lack of DNA. The germline V gene encodes CDR1 DFQATT and CDR2 SNEGSKA (reference sequence). This CDR3 is 14 amino acids long. The CDR3 here is CSARDRTGPTGYTF.

This chain uses TRBV28 with TRBJ2-5; checking the TCRdb D call of TRBD2 is not possible without DNA. The germline V gene encodes CDR1 MDHEN and CDR2 SYDVKM. CDR3 length: 13 amino acids. CDR3 sequence: CASGLAGIETQYF.

The chain is built from TRBV20-1 and TRBJ1-5. The CDR3 has 16 residues. Germline assignment: CDR1 DFQATT and CDR2 SNEGSKA (reference sequence). The CDR3 sequence: CSASLSDSLRNQPQHF.

This CDR3 is CASSKQPSEAFF. The chain is built from TRBV12-3 or TRBV12-4 and TRBJ1-1. This CDR3 is 12 amino acids long.

The genes are TRBV18 and TRBJ1-3; the D call from TCRdb, TRBD1, cannot be confirmed without DNA. The CDR3 has 21 amino acids. CDR1 and CDR2 from the germline V gene are KGHSH and LQKENI. CDR3 region: CASSPVFRQAGVGQGGNTIYF. The variable domain in full, with the rest retrieved from reference TRBV18 and TRBJ1-3, is NAGVMQNPRHLVRRRGQEARLRCSPMKGHSHVYWYRQLPEEGLKFMVYLQKENIIDESGMPKERFSAEFPKEGPSILRIQQVVRGDSAAYFCASSPVFRQAGVGQGGNTIYFGEGSWLTVV.